This is a list of T cell receptor beta chains from one sample in a study of spatial heterogeneity in lung cancer. TCRdb reanalysed the 5' RACE reads using MiXCR and keeps one entry per CDR3 protein. The sample has roughly 54,000 distinct CDR3 sequences, roughly 7.6% seen once. The sample was PBMCs, taken at surgery. The receptors originated from a female donor with early-stage non-small cell lung cancer. Both conserved end residues are part of each CDR3. The D gene is left open where the match is weak. The listing skips clone size in some rows; elsewhere it reads once, few, many or a size class.

many	TRBV29-1	TRBD1	TRBJ1-2	CSVDPTGSLGYTF	TGCAGCGTTGACCCGACAGGGAGTCTTGGCTACACCTTC
few	TRBV9	-	TRBJ1-5	CASSTRGEGPQHF	TGTGCCAGCAGCACAAGAGGTGAAGGGCCCCAGCATTTT
many	TRBV5-1	-	TRBJ2-3	CASSLVGAGTDTQYF	TGCGCCAGCAGCTTGGTAGGTGCTGGCACAGATACGCAGTATTTT
-	TRBV7-2	-	TRBJ2-1	CASSLEPIRGAFYNEQFF	TGTGCCAGCAGCTTAGAACCCATCAGGGGGGCCTTCTACAATGAGCAGTTCTTC
many	TRBV20-1	-	TRBJ1-5	CSASHPGTNSQHF	TGCAGTGCTAGTCATCCCGGGACAAATTCCCAGCATTTT
many	TRBV7-2	TRBD2	TRBJ2-3	CASSISGGGTDTQYF	TGTGCCAGCAGCATCAGCGGGGGTGGCACAGATACGCAGTATTTT
few	TRBV20-1	-	TRBJ2-1	CSFFLIRGPPSSYNEQFF	TGCAGCTTTTTTTTGATTCGAGGTCCCCCTAGCTCCTACAATGAGCAGTTCTTC
many	TRBV3-1	TRBD1	TRBJ1-1	CASSNRDRVTEAFF	TGTGCCAGCAGCAACCGGGACAGGGTCACTGAAGCTTTCTTT
-	TRBV6-2/TRBV6-3	-	TRBJ2-5	CASSYDTWETQYF	TGTGCCAGCAGTTACGATACATGGGAGACCCAGTACTTC
many	TRBV6-5	-	TRBJ1-1	CASSYEGSAEAFF	TGTGCCAGCAGTTACGAAGGGAGCGCTGAAGCTTTCTTT
-	TRBV5-5	TRBD1	TRBJ2-1	CASSLLTGAYNEQFF	TGTGCCAGCAGCTTGCTGACAGGGGCCTACAATGAGCAGTTCTTC
few	TRBV7-6	-	TRBJ1-3	CASSLARQRNSGNTIYF	TGTGCCAGCAGCTTAGCCCGACAGAGGAACTCTGGAAACACCATATATTTT
-	TRBV2	-	TRBJ2-7	CASRTVRSYEQYF	TGTGCCAGCAGGACAGTACGGTCCTACGAGCAGTACTTC
many	TRBV7-8	-	TRBJ1-5	CASSPPSGRSGNQPQHF	TGTGCCAGCAGCCCACCCTCGGGGAGAAGTGGCAATCAGCCCCAGCATTTT
-	TRBV7-6	-	TRBJ2-3	CASSLEWGTDTQYF	TGTGCCAGCAGCTTAGAGTGGGGCACAGATACGCAGTATTTT
many	TRBV5-6	-	TRBJ1-4	CASSLPRNEKLFF	TGTGCCAGCAGCTTGCCGCGAAATGAAAAACTGTTTTTT
few	TRBV18	TRBD1	TRBJ2-7	CASSEPGTGVGQYF	TGTGCCAGCTCGGAACCCGGGACAGGAGTAGGGCAGTACTTC
few	TRBV6-2/TRBV6-3	TRBD1	TRBJ2-1	CASSYGQGAYNEQFF	TGTGCCAGCAGTTACGGGCAGGGGGCGTACAATGAGCAGTTCTTC
many	TRBV19	-	TRBJ2-4	CASSIGSRKNIQYF	TGTGCCAGTAGTATAGGGTCTCGTAAAAACATTCAGTACTTC
-	TRBV7-9	-	TRBJ1-2	CASSLASYGYTF	TGTGCCAGCAGCTTAGCGAGCTATGGCTACACCTTC
many	TRBV20-1	TRBD1	TRBJ2-5	CSAPLDRGRPQETQYF	TGCAGTGCCCCCCTGGACAGGGGCCGACCACAAGAGACCCAGTACTTC
-	TRBV7-9	-	TRBJ2-1	CASSLVTGHLSSYNEQFF	TGTGCCAGCAGCTTAGTCACGGGACACCTGAGCTCCTACAATGAGCAGTTCTTC
-	TRBV7-2	TRBD2	TRBJ2-5	CASSLDVAGGETQYF	TGTGCCAGCAGCTTAGACGTAGCGGGGGGGGAGACCCAGTACTTC
many	TRBV28	-	TRBJ2-7	CAKTVYEQYF	TGTGCCAAAACAGTCTACGAGCAGTACTTC
-	TRBV7-6	-	TRBJ2-7	CASSLSAGNSYEQYF	TGTGCCAGCAGCTTAAGTGCGGGGAACTCCTACGAGCAGTACTTC
many	TRBV5-6	TRBD1	TRBJ1-1	CASSFRTGGSGTEAFF	TGTGCCAGCAGCTTTCGGACAGGGGGGAGTGGGACTGAAGCTTTCTTT
few	TRBV7-8	-	TRBJ1-5	CASSSPDLYSNQPQHF	TGTGCCAGCAGCTCACCGGACCTGTATAGCAATCAGCCCCAGCATTTT
few	TRBV6-5	-	TRBJ2-7	CASQRGRAYEQYF	TGTGCCAGTCAAAGGGGGAGAGCCTACGAGCAGTACTTC
few	TRBV28	TRBD2	TRBJ2-5	CASSFPGGGIQETQYF	TGTGCCAGCAGTTTCCCCGGGGGGGGGATACAAGAGACCCAGTACTTC
many	TRBV12-5	-	TRBJ2-1	CASGSRGGNEQFF	TGTGCTAGTGGTTCGAGGGGTGGGAATGAGCAGTTCTTC
many	TRBV7-2	-	TRBJ1-6	CASSLTRGSYNSPLHF	TGTGCCAGCAGCTTAACCCGGGGCTCCTATAATTCACCCCTCCACTTT
few	TRBV20-1	-	TRBJ1-3	CSALAGQGAGNTIYF	TGCAGTGCTTTAGCGGGGCAGGGAGCTGGAAACACCATATATTTT